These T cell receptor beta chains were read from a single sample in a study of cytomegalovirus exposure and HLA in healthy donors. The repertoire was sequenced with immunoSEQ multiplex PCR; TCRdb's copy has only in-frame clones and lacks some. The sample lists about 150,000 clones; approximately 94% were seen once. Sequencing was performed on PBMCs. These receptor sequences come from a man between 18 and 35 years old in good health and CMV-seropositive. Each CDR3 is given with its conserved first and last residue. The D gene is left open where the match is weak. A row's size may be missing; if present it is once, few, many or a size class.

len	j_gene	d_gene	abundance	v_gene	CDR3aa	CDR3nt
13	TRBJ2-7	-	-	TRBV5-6	CASSEDLSYEQYF	TGTGCCAGCAGCGAGGACTTGTCCTACGAGCAGTACTTC
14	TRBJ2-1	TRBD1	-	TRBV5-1	CASSGQGIYNEQFF	TGCGCCAGCAGTGGACAGGGGATCTACAATGAGCAGTTCTTC
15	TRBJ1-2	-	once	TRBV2	CASSALRPVNYGYTF	TGTGCCAGCAGTGCTCTGCGGCCCGTAAACTATGGCTACACCTTC
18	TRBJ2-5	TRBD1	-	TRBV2	CASSEFSPGQGNQETQYF	TGTGCCAGCAGTGAATTTTCTCCGGGACAGGGCAATCAAGAGACCCAGTACTTC
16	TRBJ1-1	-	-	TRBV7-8	CASSEARGFMNTEAFF	TGTGCCAGCAGCGAAGCCCGCGGGTTCATGAACACTGAAGCTTTCTTT
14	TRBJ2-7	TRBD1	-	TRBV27	CASSSWDRPYEQYF	TGTGCCAGCAGTTCCTGGGACAGGCCCTACGAGCAGTACTTC
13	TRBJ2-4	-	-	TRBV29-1	CSVSTSERSLQYF	TGCAGCGTCTCAACTAGTGAAAGAAGCCTTCAGTACTTC
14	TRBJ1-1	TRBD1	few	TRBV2	CASSLTGGNTEAFF	TGTGCCAGCAGTTTAACAGGGGGGAACACTGAAGCTTTCTTT
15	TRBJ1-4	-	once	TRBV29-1	CSVAQGRKTNEKLFF	TGCAGCGTTGCCCAGGGTAGGAAGACTAATGAAAAACTGTTTTTT
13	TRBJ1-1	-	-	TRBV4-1	CASSRDGQIEAFF	TGCGCCAGCAGCCGTGATGGACAGATTGAAGCTTTCTTT
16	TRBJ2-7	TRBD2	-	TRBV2	CASMTRGSGRTHEQYF	TGTGCCAGCATGACCAGGGGCAGCGGGAGAACGCACGAGCAGTACTTC
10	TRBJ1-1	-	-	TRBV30	CAWRIVEAFF	TGTGCCTGGAGAATCGTTGAAGCTTTCTTT
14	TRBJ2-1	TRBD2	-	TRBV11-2	CASSLTSGKIEQFF	TGTGCCAGCAGCTTGACTAGCGGGAAGATTGAGCAGTTCTTC
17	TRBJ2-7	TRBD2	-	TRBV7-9	CASSLEGGLAGSLEQYF	TGTGCCAGCAGCTTAGAGGGGGGACTAGCGGGAAGTCTCGAGCAGTACTTC
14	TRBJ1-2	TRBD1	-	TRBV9	CASSVDQGAYGYTF	TGTGCCAGCAGCGTAGATCAGGGGGCGTATGGCTACACCTTC
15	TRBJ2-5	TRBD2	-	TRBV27	CASSLSGLAGETQYF	TGTGCCAGCAGCCTTTCTGGACTAGCGGGTGAGACCCAGTACTTC
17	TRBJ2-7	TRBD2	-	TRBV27	CASSPLSSGRRPYEQYF	TGTGCCAGCAGTCCCCTCTCTAGCGGGAGGCGCCCCTACGAGCAGTACTTC
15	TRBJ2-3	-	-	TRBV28	CASSLAGTSPDTQYF	TGTGCCAGCAGTTTAGCGGGAACGTCGCCAGATACGCAGTATTTT
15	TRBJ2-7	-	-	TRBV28	CASSVIGTYSYEQYF	TGTGCCAGCAGTGTAATCGGGACATACTCCTACGAGCAGTACTTC
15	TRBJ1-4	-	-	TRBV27	CASSLFRGGNEKLFF	TGTGCCAGCAGTTTATTCAGGGGCGGTAATGAAAAACTGTTTTTT
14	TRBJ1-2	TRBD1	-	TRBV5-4	CASSSGQGGYGYTF	TGTGCCAGCAGCTCAGGACAGGGGGGGTATGGCTACACCTTC
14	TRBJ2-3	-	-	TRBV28	CASSSAQGPDTQYF	TGTGCCAGCAGCTCCGCCCAGGGTCCAGATACGCAGTATTTT
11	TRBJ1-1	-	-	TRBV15	CATSPRREAFF	TGTGCCACCAGCCCTCGTCGGGAAGCTTTCTTT
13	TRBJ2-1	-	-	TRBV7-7	CASSLVGQGEQFF	TGTGCTAGCAGCTTAGTAGGGCAGGGTGAGCAGTTCTTC
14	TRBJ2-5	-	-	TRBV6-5	CASSYSAGPETQYF	TGTGCCAGCAGTTACTCGGCAGGGCCGGAGACCCAGTACTTC
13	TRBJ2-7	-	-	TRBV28	CASSQPDKYEQYF	TGTGCCAGCAGTCAGCCGGACAAGTACGAGCAGTACTTC
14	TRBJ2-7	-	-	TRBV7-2	CASSVSSLVNEQYF	TGTGCCAGCAGCGTTTCGAGTTTGGTCAACGAGCAGTACTTC
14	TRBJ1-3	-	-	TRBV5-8	CASSLSVLGNTIYF	TGTGCCAGCAGCTTGTCGGTACTCGGAAACACCATATATTTT
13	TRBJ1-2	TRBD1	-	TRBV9	CASRGGQNYGYTF	TGTGCCAGCAGGGGGGGACAGAACTATGGCTACACCTTC
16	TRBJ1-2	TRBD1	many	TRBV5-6	CASSLPGQGINYGYTF	TGTGCCAGCAGCTTGCCGGGACAGGGGATTAACTATGGCTACACCTTC
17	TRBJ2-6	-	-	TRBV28	CASSADIEFSGANVLTF	TGTGCCAGCAGTGCGGACATTGAGTTCTCTGGGGCCAACGTCCTGACTTTC
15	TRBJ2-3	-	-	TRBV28	CASSLIRQSTDTQYF	TGTGCCAGCAGTTTAATTCGACAGAGCACAGATACGCAGTATTTT
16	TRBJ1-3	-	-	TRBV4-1	CASSQDLRGTRNTIYF	TGCGCCAGCAGCCAAGATCTGCGCGGGACCCGAAACACCATATATTTT
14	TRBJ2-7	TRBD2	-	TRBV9	CASSPVAGVGEQYF	TGTGCCAGCAGCCCCGTAGCGGGAGTAGGCGAGCAGTACTTC
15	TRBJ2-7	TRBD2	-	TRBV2	CASSPGSGRPYEQYF	TGTGCCAGCAGCCCTGGTAGCGGGAGGCCCTACGAGCAGTACTTC
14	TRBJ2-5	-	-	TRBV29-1	CSVHQGGKEETQYF	TGCAGCGTTCACCAGGGGGGAAAAGAAGAGACCCAGTACTTC
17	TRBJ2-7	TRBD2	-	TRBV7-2	CASSLGLAESPAYEQYF	TGTGCCAGCAGTTTGGGACTAGCGGAGTCCCCCGCCTACGAGCAGTACTTC
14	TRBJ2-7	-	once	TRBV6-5	CASSYSSGPNEQYF	TGTGCCAGCAGTTACTCTAGCGGCCCGAACGAGCAGTACTTC
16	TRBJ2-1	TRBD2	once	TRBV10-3	CAISGSGRIPVGEQFF	TGTGCCATCAGTGGCAGCGGGAGGATTCCAGTAGGTGAGCAGTTCTTC
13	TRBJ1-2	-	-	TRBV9	CASRPISNYGYTF	TGTGCCAGCAGGCCTATTTCTAACTATGGCTACACCTTC
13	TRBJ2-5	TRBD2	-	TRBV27	CATGRGLTKTQYF	TGTGCCACAGGGCGGGGGTTAACAAAGACCCAGTACTTC
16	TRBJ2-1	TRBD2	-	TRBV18	CASSPSSGRIYNEQFF	TGTGCCAGCTCACCGTCGAGCGGGAGGATCTACAATGAGCAGTTCTTC
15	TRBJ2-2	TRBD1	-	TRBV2	CASIPGQPNTGELFF	TGTGCCAGCATTCCGGGACAGCCAAACACCGGGGAGCTGTTTTTT
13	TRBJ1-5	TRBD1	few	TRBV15	CATSSQGGQPQHF	TGTGCCACCAGCAGCCAGGGGGGACAGCCCCAGCATTTT
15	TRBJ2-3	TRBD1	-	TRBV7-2	CASSLGQGGTDTQYF	TGTGCCAGCAGCTTGGGACAGGGGGGCACAGATACGCAGTATTTT
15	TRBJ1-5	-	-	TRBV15	CATSREEQANQPQHF	TGTGCCACCAGCAGAGAGGAACAGGCCAATCAGCCCCAGCATTTT
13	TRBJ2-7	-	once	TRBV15	CATSRGYSYEQYF	TGTGCCACCAGCCGGGGGTACTCCTACGAGCAGTACTTC
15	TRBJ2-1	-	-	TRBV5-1	CASSLGGSSYNEQFF	TGCGCCAGCAGCTTGGGCGGAAGCTCCTACAATGAGCAGTTCTTC
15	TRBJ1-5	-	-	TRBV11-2	CASSLEGQPNQPQHF	TGTGCCAGCAGCTTAGAAGGACAGCCGAATCAGCCCCAGCATTTT
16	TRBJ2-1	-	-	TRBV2	CASSEGRGNPYNEQFF	TGTGCCAGCAGTGAAGGGCGAGGGAACCCCTACAATGAGCAGTTCTTC
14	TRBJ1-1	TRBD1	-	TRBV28	CASTLTGGPTEAFF	TGTGCCAGCACCCTGACAGGGGGCCCCACTGAAGCTTTCTTT
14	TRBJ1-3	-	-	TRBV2	CASNPPGQGNTIYF	TGTGCCAGCAACCCGCCAGGGCAGGGAAACACCATATATTTT
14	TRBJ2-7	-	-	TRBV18	CASSPATGWHEQYF	TGTGCCAGCTCACCGGCAACAGGGTGGCACGAGCAGTACTTC
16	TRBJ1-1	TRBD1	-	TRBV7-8	CASSLPGGTGAREAFF	TGTGCCAGCAGCTTACCCGGAGGGACAGGGGCTCGGGAAGCTTTCTTT